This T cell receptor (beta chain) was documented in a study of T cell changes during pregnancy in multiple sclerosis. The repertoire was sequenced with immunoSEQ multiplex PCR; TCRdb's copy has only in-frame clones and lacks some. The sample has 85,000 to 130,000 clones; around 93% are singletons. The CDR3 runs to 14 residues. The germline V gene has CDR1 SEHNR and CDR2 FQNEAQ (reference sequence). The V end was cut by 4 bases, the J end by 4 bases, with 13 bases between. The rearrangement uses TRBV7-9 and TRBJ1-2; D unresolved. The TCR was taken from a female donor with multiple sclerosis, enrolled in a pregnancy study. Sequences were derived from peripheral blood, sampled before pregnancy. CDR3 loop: CASSSVPGSYGYTF. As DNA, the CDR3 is TGTGCCAGCAGCTCCGTTCCTGGGAGCTATGGCTACACCTTC.